This T cell receptor beta chain was identified in a study of blood T cell repertoires in COVID-19. This clone was counted a single time. Using immunoSEQ multiplex PCR, the repertoire was profiled, and TCRdb retains in-frame clones only, with some absent. This table has a few hundred thousand clones, roughly 90% appearing once. The participants were between 18 and 89 years old and came from about two dozen US areas. The CDR3 loop spans 16 amino acids. V gave up 6 bases and J gave up 0 bases; unmatched junction bases: 5. CDR1 and CDR2 (germline): MNHEY, SMNVEV (reference sequence). Input material: PBMCs or T cells enriched from blood (not recorded which). The sequence was collected from a woman aged 25 to 45 who had recovered from COVID-19. The rearrangement uses TRBV27 and TRBJ2-7; 13 positions agree with TRBD2. The CDR3 spells CASSGLAGEPSYEQYF. The CDR3 region has the DNA TGTGCCAGCAGCGGACTAGCGGGAGAGCCCTCCTACGAGCAGTACTTC.